This T cell receptor (beta chain) is drawn from a study of T cells in women clearing cervical HPV infection. Average input was around 1,200 ng genomic DNA for immunoSEQ TCR beta CDR3 amplification. Here immunoSEQ multiplex PCR was the method, and the copy in TCRdb shows in-frame clones only, minus some. The table lists tens of thousands of clones. Broader study findings: CIN3+ cases had significantly higher TCR repertoire richness than controls, but evenness did not differ. Richness differences could reflect unmeasured T-cell content per sample.

This CDR3 has 15 amino acids. V dropped 3 bases and J dropped 2; count of bases not matched to a gene: 6. Germline V CDR1 and CDR2: SEHNR, FQNEAQ (reference sequence). All participants had a single incident cervical HPV16 infection, and prevalent HPV16 infections were excluded. A note on this clone: Its antigen is not known. The read ends 3 residues before the CDR3 terminus; that terminus is restored from the germline J gene.

The clonotype comes from a woman between 18 and 75 years old with a cervical HPV16 infection that either progressed to CIN3+ or cleared (not recorded which). The sequencing input was blood buffy coat. The V gene is TRBV7-9, the J gene TRBJ2-7; 8 bases are a match to TRBD2. CDR3 DNA, as far as it was read: TGTGCCAGCAGCTTCGGGGGGGATCAGACCTACGAG. Translating gives CASSFGGDQTYE. The CDR3 in its entirety is CASSFGGDQTYEQYF.